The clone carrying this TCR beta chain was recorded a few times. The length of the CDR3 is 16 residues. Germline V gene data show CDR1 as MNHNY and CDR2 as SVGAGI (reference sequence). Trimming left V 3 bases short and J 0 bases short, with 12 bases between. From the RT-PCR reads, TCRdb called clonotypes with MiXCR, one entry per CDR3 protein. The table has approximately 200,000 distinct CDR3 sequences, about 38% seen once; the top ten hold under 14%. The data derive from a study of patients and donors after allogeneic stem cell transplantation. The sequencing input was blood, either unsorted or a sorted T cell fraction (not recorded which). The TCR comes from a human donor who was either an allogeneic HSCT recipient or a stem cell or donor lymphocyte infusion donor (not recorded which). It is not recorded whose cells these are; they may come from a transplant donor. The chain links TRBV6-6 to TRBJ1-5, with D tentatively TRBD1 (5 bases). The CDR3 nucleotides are TGTGCCAGCAGTTATCGGGGGGAGTTTAGCAATCAGCCCCAGCATTTT. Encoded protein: CASSYRGEFSNQPQHF.